The 8 T cell receptor beta chains given below trace back to one sample, sequenced in a study of graft-versus-host responses after intestinal transplantation. Clones were read by immunoSEQ multiplex PCR, and TCRdb kept only the in-frame ones, dropping some. The sample contains around 67,000 clones, about 87% of which appear only once. No antigen is known for these receptors. This sample comprised unstimulated CD4+ T cells sorted from spleen or lymph node cells, obtained before transplant. These receptors were taken from a human donor who was the organ donor for an intestinal transplant.

This clone showed up just once. This chain links TRBV11-3 with TRBJ2-1; 9 bases agree with TRBD1. The germline CDR1 and CDR2 sequences are SGHNT and YENEEA. The V segment lost 0 bases and the J segment 5 bases; nucleotides outside the gene matches: 2. The CDR3 has 15 amino acids. The CDR3 coding sequence is TGTGCCAGCAGCTTAGACCGGGACAGGGACAATGAGCAGTTCTTC. Protein sequence: CASSLDRDRDNEQFF.

The V and J genes are TRBV4-1 and TRBJ1-5; a weak D match, TRBD1 (6 bases). Germline loops: CDR1 MGHRA, CDR2 YSYEKL. V lost 2 bases, J lost 1 base, and 12 bases lay in between. The CDR3 is 16 residues long. The CDR3 DNA reads as TGCGCCAGCAGCCAATTACCGGGACAAAGCAATCAGCCCCAGCATTTT. Protein sequence: CASSQLPGQSNQPQHF.

V gene TRBV2 combines with J gene TRBJ2-2; 9 positions agree with TRBD1. J gave up 3 bases and V 6 bases, and 5 bases lay outside the gene matches. From germline, CDR1 is SNHLY and CDR2 FYNNEI. CDR3 length equals 15 residues. In DNA form, the CDR3 reads TGTGCCAGCAGGGGCAGGACAGGGGACACCGGGGAGCTGTTTTTT. Translation: CASRGRTGDTGELFF.

The rearrangement uses TRBV14 and TRBJ2-5; D is perhaps TRBD1 (6 bases). This CDR3 has 15 residues. V gave up 4 bases and J gave up 4 bases, with 16 bases separating them. Germline V lookup: CDR1 SGHDN, CDR2 FVKESK. Here the CDR3 DNA reads TGTGCCAGCAGCCCCGGACAGCGAAACCGAGAGACCCAGTACTTC. It encodes CASSPGQRNRETQYF.

The chain combines TRBV2 with TRBJ2-5; 7 bases match TRBD2. The trim removed 4 bases at V and 7 bases at J, leaving 6 bases unmatched. The CDR3 consists of 13 residues. CDR1 and CDR2 from the germline V gene are SNHLY and FYNNEI. CDR3 region: CASSVRGEGTQYF. In DNA form, the CDR3 reads TGTGCCAGCAGTGTTCGCGGGGAGGGGACCCAGTACTTC.

The gene calls are TRBV19 and TRBJ2-2; 8 bases map to TRBD1. CDR1 is LNHDA, CDR2 SQIVND, per germline (reference sequence). Trimming at V came to 5 bases and at J to 2 bases, leaving 16 bases not matched to a gene. The CDR3 loop spans 19 amino acids. This CDR3 reads CASSRLFAQGGFNTGELFF. DNA of the CDR3: TGTGCCAGTAGTCGGCTCTTTGCACAGGGGGGATTTAACACCGGGGAGCTGTTTTTT.

The V gene is TRBV4-3, the J gene TRBJ2-4; tentative D call: TRBD2 (5 bases). V shed 4 bases and J shed 0 bases, with 10 bases lying between them. The CDR3 contains 15 residues. The germline CDR1 and CDR2 sequences are LGHNA and YSLEER. The CDR3, as DNA: TGCGCCAGCAGCCTTGGACTGCAAGCCAAAAACATTCAGTACTTC. This gives the protein CASSLGLQAKNIQYF.

The chain links TRBV28 to TRBJ2-1; 8 bases align to TRBD2. Looked up from germline, CDR1 is MDHEN and CDR2 is SYDVKM. The CDR3 is 15 amino acids. Trimming at V came to 8 bases and at J to 5 bases, leaving 11 bases not matched to a gene. In nucleotides, the CDR3 is TGTGCCAGCCGAAATCCGGGACTAGGCCACAATGAGCAGTTCTTC. As protein: CASRNPGLGHNEQFF.